This TCR beta chain derives from a study of TIL therapy for anti-PD-1-resistant metastatic lung cancer. Study at large: Progressing patients received lymphodepletion, expanded TIL infusion and IL-2. Study results and caveats: The cohort had more treatment-naive, never-smoker and oncogene-addicted patients than typical. Infused TIL clonotypes partially replaced the baseline blood repertoire, then decayed over months.

The libraries were made with immunoSEQ v3. Profiling relied on immunoSEQ multiplex PCR, and the TCRdb table lists in-frame clones only, not all of them. The table records around 20,000 clones, about 79% of them present only once. The V end lost 8 bases, the J end lost 5 bases, and 15 bases lay between the germline ends. The CDR3 runs 13 residues. The germline V gene encodes CDR1 MNHEY and CDR2 SMNVEV (reference sequence). Sample time point: pre-treatment sample, taken before nivolumab and TIL therapy. To note about this clone: What it recognizes is unknown.

The TCR originated in a person aged 25 to 80 with non-small cell lung cancer. This material consisted of blood, taken at baseline. The genes are TRBV27 and TRBJ1-2; D unresolved. CDR3 in amino acids: CASRAPGAYGYTF. The CDR3 DNA follows: TGTGCCAGCCGGGCTCCGGGTGCATATGGCTACACCTTC.